This TCR beta chain stems from a study of T cells in women clearing cervical HPV infection. Here immunoSEQ multiplex PCR was the method, and the copy in TCRdb shows in-frame clones only, minus some. This sample's table reports 25,000 to 35,000 clones. The V end lost 5 bases, the J end lost 4 bases, and 5 bases lay between the germline ends. CDR3 length: 12 amino acids. Germline V gives CDR1 PRHDT, CDR2 FYEKMQ (reference sequence). Of note for this clone: The sequence runs out 3 residues before the end of the CDR3; the remainder is reconstructed from the germline J gene.

V gene TRBV13 combines with J gene TRBJ2-2; the D is unclear. This receptor was obtained from a woman aged 18-70 years with a cervical HPV16 infection that either progressed to CIN3+ or cleared (not recorded which). Sequenced: blood buffy coat. This chain's CDR3 is CASSPITGELFF. CDR3 DNA, as far as it was read: TGTGCCAGCAGCCCCATCACCGGGGAG.